The T cell receptor (beta chain) under discussion was sequenced for a study of identical twins. Study-wide results and limits: Models underestimated how often monozygotic twins shared out-of-frame TCR alpha. Beta clonotypes that were abundant in cord blood contained fewer insertions, a pattern absent from memory repertoires. Analyses based on zero insertions could be partly confounded by invariant MAIT and iNKT cells. With beta out-of-frame sequences, excess sharing by twins was weaker.

TCRdb passed the 5' RACE reads through MiXCR, listing each CDR3 protein once. Altogether more than 1.5 million distinct CDR3 sequences are present, less than 35% being singletons, with the ten largest covering about 0.3%. CDR3 length: 11 residues. The trim removed 8 bases at V and 4 bases at J, leaving 3 bases unmatched. The V gene's germline CDR1 is GTSNPN and CDR2 SVGIG (reference sequence). This clonotype was observed a handful of times. The antigen is not known. The sequence was obtained from a newborn girl in good health. J is TRBJ2-7 and V is TRBV30; 9 bases are a match to TRBD2. Sequenced sample: cord blood. The CDR3 spells CALSGGYEQYF. The CDR3 bases are TGTGCCCTCAGCGGGGGGTACGAGCAGTACTTC.